This T cell receptor (beta chain) was identified during a study of blood T cell repertoires in COVID-19. As for the study in general: Nucleic acid was either cDNA or gDNA, and it came from T cells, B-cell-depleted T cells, or PBMCs.

V dropped 5 bases and J dropped 0 bases, with 16 bases sitting between them. Germline assignment: CDR1 MNHEY and CDR2 SMNVEV (reference sequence). The CDR3 totals 16 residues. The data were produced by immunoSEQ multiplex PCR, yet TCRdb's version contains in-frame clones alone and is incomplete. This table holds approximately 200,000 clones, about 81% found once. The sample was peripheral blood. The gene calls are TRBV27 and TRBJ1-2; D gene ambiguous. The origin of this receptor is a woman of 80 years or more with COVID-19, enrolled during active disease. CDR3 in amino acids: CASSPRTAEANYGYTF. The CDR3 nucleotides are TGTGCCAGCAGTCCCCGGACTGCCGAAGCTAACTATGGCTACACCTTC.